A single sample is the source of the 9 T cell receptor beta chains below, sequenced in a study of T cell changes during pregnancy in multiple sclerosis. Clones were read by immunoSEQ multiplex PCR, and TCRdb kept only the in-frame ones, dropping some. The repertoire holds 45,000 to 60,000 clones, 90% to 95% seen once, with around 1.9% in the top ten. This material consisted of peripheral blood, taken in the second trimester of pregnancy. The receptors come from a female donor with multiple sclerosis, enrolled in a pregnancy study.

The gene calls are TRBV6-1 and TRBJ2-3, with 7 bases that match TRBD1. This CDR3 spans 15 amino acids. CDR1 MNHNS and CDR2 SASEGT come from the germline V gene. J lost 3 bases, V lost 5 bases, and 8 bases had no gene match. The CDR3 DNA sequence: TGTGCCAGCAGTCTGGACAGGTTAAGGACAGATACGCAGTATTTT. This gives the protein CASSLDRLRTDTQYF.

This clone has only a few counts. The chain uses TRBV28 and TRBJ1-1, with a weak D call TRBD1 (5 bases). Between the trimmed V and J ends, which lost 5 bases and 11 bases, there was a span of 12 bases. CDR3 size: 11 residues. Germline V CDR1 and CDR2: MDHEN, SYDVKM. CDR3 in amino acids: CASSPGGTAFF. CDR3 sequence (DNA): TGTGCCAGCAGTCCGGGGGGGACGGCTTTCTTT. Full variable domain (outside the CDR3, taken from reference TRBV28 and TRBJ1-1): DVKVTQSSRYLVKRTGEKVFLECVQDMDHENMFWYRQDPGLGLRLIYFSYDVKMKEKGDIPEGYSVSREKKERFSLILESASTNQTSMYLCASSPGGTAFFGQGTRLTVV.

This chain connects TRBV19 to TRBJ1-4; 9 positions match TRBD1. Losses at the gene ends were 6 bases for V and 8 bases for J; bases not matched to a gene: 10. This CDR3 has 15 residues. Germline loops: CDR1 LNHDA, CDR2 SQIVND (reference sequence). CDR3 sequence reads: CASSTGTGGGEKLFF. The CDR3 region has the DNA TGTGCCAGTAGCACCGGAACAGGGGGCGGCGAAAAACTGTTTTTT.

V is TRBV4-3 and J is TRBJ2-3; TRBD2 might be the D (5 bases). The V and J ends lost 0 bases and 0 bases respectively, with 13 bases between them. From germline, CDR1 is LGHNA and CDR2 YSLEER. The CDR3 length is 17 residues. The CDR3 sequence is CASSQEGLTTSTDTQYF. The CDR3 bases are TGCGCCAGCAGCCAAGAGGGTCTGACTACTAGCACAGATACGCAGTATTTT.

The genes are TRBV6-6 and TRBJ2-7; a possible D gene is TRBD2 (5 bases). Trimming took off 9 bases at V and 9 bases at J, with 27 bases between the two ends. CDR3 length equals 15 residues. Germline V gives CDR1 MNHNY, CDR2 SVGAGI (reference sequence). In DNA form, the CDR3 reads TGTGCCAGTCGGGCGGGCCCCCGACCGACGGATGGGCAGTACTTC. The encoded protein is CASRAGPRPTDGQYF.

J is TRBJ2-3 and V is TRBV14; 14 bases line up with TRBD2. Per germline, CDR1 SGHDN and CDR2 FVKESK. V dropped 5 bases and J dropped 4; count of bases not matched to a gene: 5. CDR3 size: 16 residues. The DNA for the CDR3 is TGTGCCAGCAGCGAGGGACTAGCGGGAGCAGCAGATACGCAGTATTTT. Protein: CASSEGLAGAADTQYF.

This sequence joins TRBV5-4 and TRBJ1-2; possible D gene TRBD1, 6 bases. Trimming removed 0 bases from V and 6 bases from J, with 18 bases in between. Germline CDR1 SGHNT, CDR2 YYREEE (reference sequence). This CDR3 spans 16 amino acids. The CDR3 sequence: CASSLDDRSPGDGYTF. CDR3 nucleotide sequence: TGTGCCAGCAGCTTGGATGACAGGTCTCCCGGGGATGGCTACACCTTC.

The gene calls are TRBV4-1 and TRBJ2-7, with D perhaps TRBD2 (6 bases). The V gene's germline CDR1 is MGHRA and CDR2 YSYEKL. This CDR3 spans 16 amino acids. The V gene lost 1 base and the J gene lost 1 base, with 14 bases spanning the gap. The CDR3 region is CASSQVHGSRSYEQYF. In nucleotides, the CDR3 is TGCGCCAGCAGCCAAGTCCACGGGAGTCGATCCTACGAGCAGTACTTC.

The chain couples TRBV7-2 to TRBJ2-4, with 7 nucleotides matching TRBD1. With 0 bases clipped from V and 0 bases from J, the junction kept 2 bases outside the gene matches. The CDR3 has 16 residues. Germline V lookup: CDR1 SGHTA, CDR2 FQGNSA. CDR3 DNA sequence: TGTGCCAGCAGCTTAGCTTCAGGGGGAGCCAAAAACATTCAGTACTTC. Translation: CASSLASGGAKNIQYF.